The present T cell receptor (beta chain) was sequenced within a study (dated by TCRdb to about 2015). About the full investigation: The study set out to test whether tumor-infiltrating Tregs in breast cancer get recruited from blood Tregs or are instead converted in situ from other CD4+ T cell subsets. Broader findings and caveats from the paper: The larger-cohort validation was restricted to a single TCR beta V-J rearrangement rather than whole repertoires. The greatest overlap of tumor-infiltrating Treg TCR alpha and beta sequences was with tumor naive CD4+ T cells, followed next by blood naive CD4+ T cells. In terms of TCR gene usage, tumor memory CD4+ T cells clustered together with blood and lymph node memory CD4+ cells, as well as with lymph node naive CD4+ cells.

Full-length TCR variable regions were amplified by 5' RACE PCR with constant-region reverse primers, followed by semi-nested PCR with Nested Universal Primer A. Using the ReliaPrep RNA Cell Miniprep System, total RNA was extracted, and the SMARTer RACE 5'/3' Kit was then used to reverse transcribe the RNA into 5'RACE-ready cDNA. Multiplex adaptors were used to barcode full-length TCR alpha and beta libraries, and the barcoded libraries were sequenced on an Illumina MiSeq. As for the original processing: Sequencing data were pooled across the five patients for each of nine subset-tissue groups and compared by unsupervised clustering of TCR gene usage. The Morisita-Horn index was used to calculate repertoire similarity, with shared sequences weighted according to their contribution to each repertoire. Starting from the raw public reads, TCRdb applied fastp trimming at Q25, assembled clones with MiXCR and retained in-frame beta chains. CDR3 protein duplicates are merged, each entry listing the most common genes and DNA. Clone size and V and J calls follow TCRdb, not the original study. The sample table holds about 50,000 distinct CDR3 sequences, of which roughly a sixth were seen once. The top ten hold over 2% of the sample.

CDR1 and CDR2, looked up from the germline V gene, are LGHNT and FRNRAP. Inclusive of the bounding cysteine and phenylalanine, the CDR3 is 18 residues long. The sequence is cut down to CDR3 DNA, 54 bases in frame from base 1. V is trimmed back by 6 bases and J by 2 bases, and the junction contains 15 bases that no gene match accounts for. This clonotype was observed a few times. No antigen is known for it. The input lacks base qualities; no much larger clone sits a single base away. Naive CD4+ T cells were purified with the Miltenyi Naive CD4+ T Cell Isolation kit, with Tregs depleted using CD25 microbeads. Tregs, naive and memory CD4+ T cells from tumor, blood and ipsilateral draining lymph nodes of about five breast cancer patients underwent full-length TCR alpha and beta sequencing. Ficoll density gradient centrifugation was used to isolate mononuclear cells from lymph nodes or from roughly 54 ml of peripheral blood. FACS confirmed that the sorted cell populations were more than 90% pure.

The sequence derives from a female donor with breast cancer. The chain employs TRBV12-5 and TRBJ2-1; TRBD2 aligns with 8 central bases. Sequenced input: naive CD4+ T cells sorted from blood. In the paper's terms, the cell subset or site label means: naive CD4+ T cells, CD4+CD45RA+CD25-. The CDR3 region has the sequence CASGYSSAAGGAYNEQFF. The sequenced DNA is TGTGCTAGTGGCTACTCCTCAGCGGCGGGGGGCGCCTACAATGAGCAGTTCTTC. Full variable domain (CDR3 extended with the reference TRBV12-5 and TRBJ2-1 proteins): DARVTQTPRHKVTEMGQEVTMRCQPILGHNTVFWYRQTMMQGLELLAYFRNRAPLDDSGMPKDRFSAEMPDATLATLKIQPSEPRDSAVYFCASGYSSAAGGAYNEQFFGPGTRLTVL.